The 27 T cell receptor beta chains below were found in one sample sequenced in a study of T cells in Graves' hyperthyroidism and ophthalmopathy. TCR beta CDR3 region amplification was performed from RNA transcripts. First-round RT-PCR targeting the TCR CDR3 was performed with the HTBI primer set. In TCRdb, the multiplex PCR reads were re-called with MiXCR into one record per CDR3 protein. Of 500,000 to 650,000 distinct CDR3 sequences in the sample, 20% were seen once. Material for sequencing was blood. The receptor set was obtained from a middle-aged man with Graves' ophthalmopathy.

V usage is TRBV20-1 and J usage is TRBJ2-7; D uncertain. Germline CDR1 is DFQATT and CDR2 is SNEGSKA (reference sequence). Trimming took 2 bases from V and 5 from J, leaving 16 bases between them. This CDR3 spans 14 amino acids. CDR3 sequence (DNA): TGCAGTGCTAGAAGCCCCGCTAGTAGAGACGAGCAGTACTTC. It encodes CSARSPASRDEQYF.

This clonotype was seen a handful of times. The chain combines TRBV30 with TRBJ2-3, with 7 positions matching TRBD2. This CDR3 spans 17 amino acids. Looked up from germline, CDR1 is GTSNPN and CDR2 is SVGIG (reference sequence). Trimming removed 1 base from V and 2 bases from J; junction bases left unmatched: 12. The CDR3 protein is CAWSGQRGPPFTDTQYF. CDR3 sequence (DNA): TGTGCCTGGAGTGGCCAGCGGGGACCCCCCTTCACAGATACGCAGTATTTT.

This clonotype was recorded at least ten times. V gene TRBV12-3 or TRBV12-4 combines with J gene TRBJ2-1, with 10 bases fitting TRBD2. The V segment lost 3 bases and the J segment 9 bases; nucleotides outside the gene matches: 14. The CDR3 length is 17 residues. As DNA, the CDR3 is TGTGCCAGCAGTTTTCGTCGTCTAGCGGGAGTAAAGGGTGAGCAGTTCTTC. It codes for CASSFRRLAGVKGEQFF.

The gene calls are TRBV20-1 and TRBJ1-5; a weak D match, TRBD1 (6 bases). Trimming cost V 5 bases and J 0 bases, with 11 bases left between them. The germline gives CDR1 DFQATT, CDR2 SNEGSKA (reference sequence). The CDR3 runs 14 residues. The CDR3 here is CSAGGQISNQPQHF. The DNA of the CDR3 is TGCAGTGCTGGGGGACAAATTAGCAATCAGCCCCAGCATTTT.

The genes are TRBV20-1 and TRBJ1-1; D not certain. The CDR3 has 11 residues. V dropped 4 bases and J dropped 4 bases, with 7 bases sitting between them. In germline, CDR1 is DFQATT, CDR2 SNEGSKA (reference sequence). The CDR3 coding sequence is TGCAGTGCTAAGGTGACCACTGAAGCTTTCTTT. Residues: CSAKVTTEAFF.

This clonotype was seen ten or more times. This chain joins TRBV6-1 and TRBJ1-2; TRBD1 aligns across 10 bases. Trimming at V came to 5 bases and at J to 7 bases, leaving 10 bases not matched to a gene. The CDR3 runs 15 residues. Germline V gives CDR1 MNHNS, CDR2 SASEGT. This CDR3 is CASSFGGRDRGGYTF. The CDR3 coding sequence is TGTGCCAGCAGTTTCGGCGGTAGGGACAGGGGTGGCTACACCTTC.

V gene TRBV19 combines with J gene TRBJ2-3, with D uncertain. The germline V and J ends were trimmed by 1 base and 5 bases, with 7 bases remaining between them. The CDR3 covers 13 residues. Germline V gene lookup returns CDR1 LNHDA and CDR2 SQIVND (reference sequence). The CDR3 loop reads CASSIGRRDTQYF. In DNA, the CDR3 is TGTGCCAGTAGTATAGGGCGGCGAGATACGCAGTATTTT.

This clonotype appeared a few times. J is TRBJ2-1 and V is TRBV20-1; D not resolved. From germline, CDR1 is DFQATT and CDR2 SNEGSKA (reference sequence). V gave up 1 base and J gave up 6 bases, with 13 bases separating them. The CDR3 runs to 14 residues. The CDR3 DNA is TGCAGTGCTAGAGGAGTAGGTACCCTCAATGAGCAGTTCTTC. Its translation is CSARGVGTLNEQFF.

The J gene is TRBJ2-5, the V gene TRBV10-3; D may be TRBD2 (6 bases). The ends were cut back, 8 bases at V and 1 base at J, with 14 bases in the middle. Per germline, CDR1 ENHRY and CDR2 SYGVKD. This CDR3 has 14 amino acids. The CDR3: CAIGREEVQETQYF. CDR3 nucleotides: TGTGCCATCGGAAGGGAGGAGGTCCAAGAGACCCAGTACTTC.

This clonotype was recorded a few times. This chain connects TRBV5-6 to TRBJ2-2; 8 bases are shared with TRBD2. The CDR3 runs to 14 residues. Germline V gene lookup returns CDR1 SGHDT and CDR2 YYEEEE. Trimming took 1 base from V and 9 from J; bases not matched to a gene: 5. The CDR3: CASSLLSGSWELFF. The CDR3 coding sequence is TGTGCCAGCAGCTTGCTAAGCGGGAGCTGGGAGCTGTTTTTT.

Comments on this clonotype: This may stem from a read error, because a much larger clone lies one nucleotide away. The chain employs TRBV27 and TRBJ1-2; 8 bases fit TRBD1. The V gene's germline CDR1 is MNHEY and CDR2 SMNVEV (reference sequence). Trimming cost V 4 bases and J 7 bases; bases outside gene matches: 5. This CDR3 has 13 amino acids. The CDR3 DNA follows: TGTGCCAGCAGTTCGGCAGGGGGCTGTGGCTACACCTTC. Protein sequence: CASSSAGGCGYTF.

The chain recombines TRBV19 with TRBJ2-3, with D possibly being TRBD1 or TRBD2 (5 bases each). Trimming took off 10 bases at V and 3 bases at J, with 14 bases between the two ends. CDR1 is LNHDA and CDR2 is SQIVND in the germline V gene (reference sequence). The CDR3 totals 13 residues. The CDR3 is CATGTQGTDTQYF. The CDR3 DNA reads as TGTGCCACTGGGACCCAAGGGACAGATACGCAGTATTTT.

This clonotype has a handful of counts. V gene TRBV6-2 or TRBV6-3 combines with J gene TRBJ2-7, with D perhaps TRBD2 (6 bases). Germline V gene sequence: CDR1 MNHEY, CDR2 SVGEGT. The V gene lost 6 bases and the J gene lost 5 bases, with 17 bases spanning the gap. This CDR3 has 14 amino acids. CDR3 sequence (DNA): TGTGCCAGCAGGGGCCGGCTAGCGTCCCACGAGCAGTACTTC. It codes for CASRGRLASHEQYF.

Ten or more counts support this clonotype. The chain employs TRBV5-6 and TRBJ1-4; a weak D match, TRBD1 (6 bases). The CDR3 runs 16 residues. V lost 1 base and J 0 bases, leaving 10 bases between the germline ends. Germline lookup yields CDR1 SGHDT and CDR2 YYEEEE. CDR3 nucleotide sequence: TGTGCCAGCAGCTTGTACGGGGGCGCAACTAATGAAAAACTGTTTTTT. Protein product: CASSLYGGATNEKLFF.

The V and J genes are TRBV5-1 and TRBJ2-7, with D tentatively TRBD2 (5 bases). Germline V lookup: CDR1 SGHRS, CDR2 YFSETQ. V was trimmed by 0 bases and J by 5 bases, leaving 12 bases between them. The CDR3 consists of 14 residues. The CDR3 sequence is CASSLVPASNEQYF. The CDR3 region has the DNA TGCGCCAGCAGCTTGGTCCCTGCTAGCAACGAGCAGTACTTC.

The chain recombines TRBV7-6 with TRBJ2-2; a possible D gene is TRBD2 (6 bases). Per germline, CDR1 SGHVS and CDR2 FNYEAQ. The CDR3 has 15 residues. Trimming cost V 0 bases and J 8 bases, with 13 bases left between them. The CDR3 loop reads CASSLAGGAAGELFF. CDR3 coding DNA: TGTGCCAGCAGCTTAGCTGGCGGGGCAGCTGGGGAGCTGTTTTTT.

CDR3 coding DNA: TGCGCCAGCAGCTTACTAGCGGGGGCACTTAATGAGCAGTTCTTC. Translating gives CASSLLAGALNEQFF. The chain joins TRBV5-1 to TRBJ2-1; 11 bases agree with TRBD2. Looked up from germline, CDR1 is SGHRS and CDR2 is YFSETQ. This CDR3 comprises 15 residues. The trim removed 2 bases at V and 7 bases at J, leaving 5 bases unmatched.

This clonotype has more than one count but fewer than ten. The chain joins TRBV3-1 to TRBJ2-5, with a weak D call TRBD2 (5 bases). V was trimmed by 2 bases and J by 3 bases, leaving 10 bases between them. The CDR3 length is 14 residues. Germline V gene data show CDR1 as LGHDT and CDR2 as YNNKEL (reference sequence). CDR3 in amino acids: CASSQNSAKETQYF. The CDR3, as DNA: TGTGCCAGCAGCCAAAATAGCGCGAAAGAGACCCAGTACTTC.

The gene calls are TRBV12-3 or TRBV12-4 and TRBJ2-1; D gene uncertain. Trimming removed 11 bases at V and 7 bases at J, with 21 bases between. The CDR3 totals 14 residues. In DNA, the CDR3 is TGTGCCGGCGGTCCCGCCGAAGCCCCAAATGAGCAGTTCTTC. Translated: CAGGPAEAPNEQFF.

Ten or more counts support this clonotype. The chain uses TRBV2 and TRBJ2-5; D gene unclear. The CDR3 extends over 13 amino acids. Germline lookup yields CDR1 SNHLY and CDR2 FYNNEI. V lost 5 bases, J lost 5 bases, and 12 bases lay in between. The CDR3 sequence is CASSKSRMETQYF. The CDR3 DNA follows: TGTGCCAGCAGTAAATCTAGAATGGAGACCCAGTACTTC.

This chain connects TRBV7-9 to TRBJ2-1; 7 bases align to TRBD1. Trimming cost V 8 bases and J 3 bases; bases outside gene matches: 13. CDR3 length: 16 amino acids. CDR1 SEHNR and CDR2 FQNEAQ come from the germline V gene (reference sequence). Here the CDR3 DNA reads TGTGCCAGCGGCCCTCGCCGGGACAGAAACTACAATGAGCAGTTCTTC. Protein: CASGPRRDRNYNEQFF.

The V call is TRBV5-1, the J call TRBJ1-3; 7 bases are a match to TRBD1. The V gene's germline CDR1 is SGHRS and CDR2 YFSETQ. The CDR3 extends over 15 amino acids. The ends lost 4 bases at V and 0 bases at J; junction bases unmatched: 4. Written as DNA, the CDR3 is TGCGCCAGCAGCACCGCAGGGGGCTCTGGAAACACCATATATTTT. Translated: CASSTAGGSGNTIYF.

This clonotype was picked up a small number of times. The V call is TRBV6-2 or TRBV6-3, the J call TRBJ1-5; TRBD1 matches 12 bases. The CDR3 consists of 14 residues. From germline, CDR1 is MNHEY and CDR2 SVGEGT. After removal of 7 bases from V and 5 bases from J, the junction contained 3 bases not matched to a gene. DNA of the CDR3: TGTGCCAGCACCGGGACAGGGGGCTATCAGCCCCAGCATTTT. Residues: CASTGTGGYQPQHF.

At least ten counts were recorded for this clonotype. The CDR3 DNA follows: TGTGCCAGCACTCCTATGACTAGCGGCACAGATACGCAGTATTTT. Translated: CASTPMTSGTDTQYF. The chain couples TRBV2 to TRBJ2-3; TRBD2 agrees at 8 bases. CDR1 SNHLY and CDR2 FYNNEI come from the germline V gene. The CDR3 sequence is 15 residues long. The V and J ends lost 7 bases and 1 base, in that order; junction bases with no gene match: 7.

This chain links TRBV20-1 with TRBJ2-5; D may match TRBD1 or TRBD2 (5 bases each). V lost 4 bases, J lost 5 bases, and 14 bases lay in between. Germline lookup yields CDR1 DFQATT and CDR2 SNEGSKA (reference sequence). CDR3 length equals 13 residues. The CDR3 DNA is TGCAGTGCTATTAAGGGGACCCCGGAGACCCAGTACTTC. Translated, it gives CSAIKGTPETQYF.

The V gene is TRBV12-3 or TRBV12-4, the J gene TRBJ2-5; D gene unclear. Trimming took off 6 bases at V and 5 bases at J, with 7 bases between the two ends. CDR3 length equals 11 residues. CDR3 loop: CASSTRETQYF. The CDR3, as DNA: TGTGCCAGCAGCACCCGGGAGACCCAGTACTTC.

This clonotype is a singleton in its sample. The rearrangement uses TRBV19 and TRBJ2-1; 11 bases align to TRBD2. CDR3 length: 16 residues. CDR1 and CDR2 (germline): LNHDA, SQIVND (reference sequence). V lost 7 bases to trimming and J lost 4 bases; unmatched junction nucleotides: 9. In nucleotides, the CDR3 is TGTGCCAGTATCCCATCCGGGACTAGCGGTTACAATGAGCAGTTCTTC. Amino acids: CASIPSGTSGYNEQFF.